The 30 T cell receptor beta chains reported below all come from one sample, sequenced in a study of cytomegalovirus exposure and HLA in healthy donors. PCR used 60 Vbeta primers and 13 Jbeta primers. Clones were read by immunoSEQ multiplex PCR, and TCRdb kept only the in-frame ones, dropping some. The data show some 100,000 clones, approximately 72% seen once. The sequenced sample consisted of PBMCs. These receptors came from a female donor in good health and CMV-seropositive.

The V gene is TRBV6-1, the J gene TRBJ2-7, with a possible D match to TRBD2 (6 bases). Trimming took off 4 bases at V and 4 bases at J, with 23 bases between the two ends. This CDR3 comprises 17 residues. Germline V gene data show CDR1 as MNHNS and CDR2 as SASEGT. CDR3 protein: CASSVQVADHIGYEQYF. CDR3 coding DNA: TGTGCCAGCAGTGTCCAAGTAGCGGATCATATAGGGTACGAGCAGTACTTC.

The genes are TRBV4-1 and TRBJ2-3, with 10 nucleotides matching TRBD1. The V segment lost 3 bases and the J segment 4 bases; nucleotides outside the gene matches: 4. The length of the CDR3 is 15 residues. Germline V gene sequence: CDR1 MGHRA, CDR2 YSYEKL. CDR3 residues: CASSQGQGYPDTQYF. DNA of the CDR3: TGCGCCAGCAGCCAGGGACAGGGGTACCCAGATACGCAGTATTTT.

This chain uses TRBV29-1 with TRBJ1-1; 8 nucleotides align to TRBD1. Per germline, CDR1 SQVTM and CDR2 ANQGSEA. The CDR3 sequence is 13 residues long. The junction had 5 bases not matched to a gene; V was cut back by 7 bases and J by 1 base. Here the CDR3 DNA reads TGCAGCGCATGGACAGGGACGAACACTGAAGCTTTCTTT. Translated: CSAWTGTNTEAFF.

The rearrangement uses TRBV5-1 and TRBJ2-7, with no clear D. V was cut by 4 bases and J by 2 bases, with 19 bases left in between. Germline CDR1 is SGHRS and CDR2 is YFSETQ. The CDR3 extends over 16 amino acids. For the CDR3, the DNA is TGCGCCAGCAGCATCCACCTAGATTTTGATCCCTACGAGCAGTACTTC. It is translated as CASSIHLDFDPYEQYF.

A note on this clone: The junction departs from the called germline gene at one end, perhaps through a read error. The chain joins TRBV28 to TRBJ1-6; D might be TRBD1 (5 bases). CDR1 and CDR2 (germline): MDHEN, SYDVKM. The length of the CDR3 is 16 residues. The CDR3 coding sequence is TGTGCCAGCAGCCCCGGGGGGGTGAGGGGCGACTTTACGGTGCATTTT. Translated, it gives CASSPGGVRGDFTVHF.

This chain uses TRBV10-1 with TRBJ2-2; the match to TRBD2 covers 8 bases. J gave up 3 bases and V 4 bases, and 7 bases lay outside the gene matches. Germline V lookup: CDR1 WNHNN, CDR2 SYGVQD (reference sequence). This CDR3 is 16 amino acids long. CDR3 protein: CASSGRGREDTGELFF. CDR3 DNA sequence: TGCGCCAGCAGTGGACGGGGGCGGGAGGACACCGGGGAGCTGTTTTTT.

The rearrangement links TRBV7-2 to TRBJ2-7; D is undetermined. The V end was cut by 1 base, the J end by 2 bases, with 9 bases between. CDR3 length equals 14 residues. From germline, CDR1 is SGHTA and CDR2 FQGNSA. The CDR3 DNA reads TGTGCCAGCAGCTTAGTTAGGAGTACCTACGAGCAGTACTTC. Protein sequence: CASSLVRSTYEQYF.

There are a few counts of this clone. The rearrangement joins TRBV4-1 to TRBJ1-3, with D possibly being TRBD1 (6 bases). The CDR3 loop spans 17 amino acids. Germline V gene lookup returns CDR1 MGHRA and CDR2 YSYEKL. The V gene lost 2 bases and the J gene lost 0 bases, with 14 bases spanning the gap. The CDR3 loop reads CASSQPRQVDSGNTIYF. CDR3 DNA sequence: TGCGCCAGCAGCCAACCACGACAGGTTGACTCTGGAAACACCATATATTTT.

The J gene is TRBJ2-3, the V gene TRBV4-2, with D tentatively TRBD2 (5 bases). Trimming cost V 1 base and J 0 bases, with 11 bases left between them. The CDR3 contains 16 residues. Germline V gene lookup returns CDR1 LGHNA and CDR2 YNFKEQ. The DNA for the CDR3 is TGTGCCAGCAGCCAAGGGCTAGCTGGGAGCACAGATACGCAGTATTTT. This codes for CASSQGLAGSTDTQYF.

This clone was observed once. The chain joins TRBV28 to TRBJ2-5; 7 bases are a match to TRBD2. The V and J ends lost 3 bases and 2 bases, in that order; junction bases with no gene match: 6. Germline V gene sequence: CDR1 MDHEN, CDR2 SYDVKM. CDR3 length: 15 amino acids. The CDR3 DNA sequence: TGTGCCAGCAGTTTGTCCAGCGGGGCTCAAGAGACCCAGTACTTC. Its translation is CASSLSSGAQETQYF.

Only a few counts were recorded for this clone. J is TRBJ1-1 and V is TRBV5-4, with D possibly being TRBD1 (6 bases). The germline gives CDR1 SGHNT, CDR2 YYREEE (reference sequence). Trimming took 4 bases from V and 3 from J, leaving 16 bases between them. The CDR3 length is 15 residues. The CDR3 is CASSQPGEGDTEAFF. CDR3 in DNA: TGTGCCAGCAGCCAACCAGGGGAGGGGGACACTGAAGCTTTCTTT.

V usage is TRBV28 and J usage is TRBJ2-7; 7 bases line up with TRBD1. Germline CDR1 MDHEN, CDR2 SYDVKM. V lost 5 bases, J lost 9 bases, and 4 bases stayed unmatched. This CDR3 spans 11 amino acids. The CDR3 region is CASSEGQLQYF. The DNA for the CDR3 is TGTGCCAGCAGTGAGGGACAGCTGCAGTACTTC.

The table lists this clone with a few counts. The chain has TRBV11-3 and TRBJ2-3; a weak D match, TRBD2 (6 bases). The CDR3 runs 13 residues. Germline-derived CDR1 and CDR2 are SGHNT and YENEEA. The V and J ends lost 6 bases and 4 bases respectively, with 11 bases between them. The chain's CDR3 is CASSPWGADTQYF. CDR3 bases: TGTGCCAGCAGTCCTTGGGGGGCAGATACGCAGTATTTT.

This chain links TRBV18 with TRBJ1-2; possibly TRBD1 for D (5 bases). The CDR3 runs to 14 residues. Trimming removed 3 bases at V and 4 bases at J, with 12 bases between. Germline assignment: CDR1 KGHSH and CDR2 LQKENI. The CDR3 here is CASSPVQVTYGYTF. In DNA form, the CDR3 reads TGTGCCAGCTCACCGGTACAGGTTACCTATGGCTACACCTTC.

This chain links TRBV28 with TRBJ2-1, with D perhaps matching TRBD1 (6 bases). CDR1 and CDR2 from the germline V gene are MDHEN and SYDVKM. With 6 bases removed from V and 8 bases from J, the gap between germline ends came to 11 bases. The CDR3 extends over 12 amino acids. DNA of the CDR3: TGTGCCAGCAGGCCTACAGGGCATGAGCAGTTCTTC. It is translated as CASRPTGHEQFF.

The sample holds one count of this clone. The chain links TRBV6-1 to TRBJ2-7; 8 bases map to TRBD1. CDR1 and CDR2 (germline): MNHNS, SASEGT. CDR3 length: 16 amino acids. V dropped 3 bases and J dropped 5; count of bases not matched to a gene: 12. The CDR3, as DNA: TGTGCCAGCAGTGAGACCGACACAGGGGGAAAAGACGAGCAGTACTTC. This translates into CASSETDTGGKDEQYF.

This chain uses TRBV28 with TRBJ1-4; 7 nucleotides align to TRBD1. Germline CDR1 reads MDHEN; CDR2 reads SYDVKM. This CDR3 comprises 14 residues. The V gene end was trimmed by 7 bases and the J gene end by 4 bases; junction bases not matched to a gene: 6. For the CDR3, the DNA is TGTGCCAGCAATCTACAGGGGCTTAATGAAAAACTGTTTTTT. Amino acids: CASNLQGLNEKLFF.

In this sample, this clone turned up a few times. The chain joins TRBV9 to TRBJ1-5; maybe TRBD1 (5 bases). Trimming took off 4 bases at V and 0 bases at J, with 11 bases between the two ends. Germline lookup yields CDR1 SGDLS and CDR2 YYNGEE. The CDR3 contains 15 residues. The CDR3 DNA follows: TGTGCCAGCAGCTCCGGGACTAATAGCAATCAGCCCCAGCATTTT. It is translated as CASSSGTNSNQPQHF.

The rearrangement links TRBV7-6 to TRBJ2-2; D not certain. CDR1 is SGHVS and CDR2 is FNYEAQ in the germline V gene. The CDR3 is 15 amino acids. Trimming removed 7 bases from V and 1 base from J, with 13 bases in between. The CDR3 is CASTLGRRNTGELFF. The DNA of the CDR3 is TGTGCCAGCACCCTCGGAAGGAGGAACACCGGGGAGCTGTTTTTT.

The J gene is TRBJ2-7, the V gene TRBV5-1; no definite D call. CDR3 length: 14 amino acids. Germline CDR1 and CDR2: SGHRS and YFSETQ. V was shortened by 2 bases and J by 0 bases, with 9 bases between the two germline ends. In nucleotides, the CDR3 is TGCGCCAGCAGCTTTGCGACAAACTCCTACGAGCAGTACTTC. Translating gives CASSFATNSYEQYF.

The chain links TRBV5-1 to TRBJ2-7, with TRBD2 as a possible D gene (7 bases). Germline V gene lookup returns CDR1 SGHRS and CDR2 YFSETQ. This CDR3 has 13 amino acids. The germline V and J ends were trimmed by 3 bases and 6 bases, with 13 bases remaining between them. The CDR3 DNA reads TGCGCCAGCAGCTCGACGAGGGGGGGCGAGCAGTACTTC. It specifies CASSSTRGGEQYF.

In its sample, this clone was seen once. The rearrangement links TRBV5-4 to TRBJ1-2, with a weak D call TRBD1 (6 bases). Germline-derived CDR1 and CDR2 are SGHNT and YYREEE (reference sequence). This CDR3 region has 14 residues. The V end was cut by 1 base, the J end by 6 bases, with 13 bases between. CDR3 protein: CASSLRGGAHGYTF. The CDR3 DNA follows: TGTGCCAGCAGCTTGCGTGGGGGGGCGCATGGCTACACCTTC.

V gene TRBV10-3 combines with J gene TRBJ1-2; 8 bases agree with TRBD1. The CDR3 loop spans 16 amino acids. Germline V CDR1 and CDR2: ENHRY, SYGVKD. Trimming at V came to 6 bases and at J to 2 bases, leaving 11 bases not matched to a gene. DNA for the CDR3: TGTGCCATCAGCGGAGGACAGGGAGCGATAAACTATGGCTACACCTTC. It is translated as CAISGGQGAINYGYTF.

The rearrangement joins TRBV21-1 to TRBJ2-7; the D call of TRBD1 is as the table states it, not checked on the DNA. TRBV21-1 is a known pseudogene. CDR3 size: 15 residues. CDR3 coding DNA: TGTGCCAGCAGCAAGCTTACAGGGGACCTTCGAGAGCAGTACTTC. Its translation is CASSKLTGDLREQYF.

The chain carries TRBV7-2 and TRBJ2-3, with 11 bases that match TRBD2. CDR3 size: 17 residues. Losses at the gene ends were 3 bases for V and 1 base for J; bases not matched to a gene: 6. CDR1 SGHTA and CDR2 FQGNSA come from the germline V gene. As DNA, the CDR3 is TGTGCCAGCAGCTTTCACAATAGCGGGGGGGGCACAGATACGCAGTATTTT. Protein product: CASSFHNSGGGTDTQYF.

J is TRBJ2-3 and V is TRBV6-1; 11 nucleotides align to TRBD1. Unmatched junction bases numbered 4, after V lost 6 bases and J lost 2 bases. Germline V gene sequence: CDR1 MNHNS, CDR2 SASEGT. The CDR3 sequence is 15 residues long. The DNA for the CDR3 is TGTGCCAGCAGCGGGACAGGGGGGGACACAGATACGCAGTATTTT. Protein product: CASSGTGGDTDTQYF.

The sample holds one count of this clone. V gene TRBV2 combines with J gene TRBJ2-7, with 8 nucleotides matching TRBD2. Germline V CDR1 and CDR2: SNHLY, FYNNEI. This CDR3 region has 13 residues. V was pared by 8 bases and J by 5 bases, with 8 bases of the junction left unmatched. The CDR3 loop is CASSREGSHEQYF. DNA of the CDR3: TGTGCCAGCTCCCGGGAGGGGTCCCACGAGCAGTACTTC.

Here the CDR3 DNA reads TGTGCCAGCAGGCTTTCCAGGGGGGACAGCTACGAGCAGTACTTC. Translated, it gives CASRLSRGDSYEQYF. The chain is built from TRBV2 and TRBJ2-7, with D possibly TRBD1 on 7 matching bases. The CDR3 is made up of 15 amino acids. Germline V gene sequence: CDR1 SNHLY, CDR2 FYNNEI. V lost 6 bases to trimming and J lost 3 bases, with 18 bases between them.

The genes are TRBV7-9 and TRBJ2-7, with 8 bases identical to TRBD1. The length of the CDR3 is 15 residues. V gave up 1 base and J gave up 2 bases; unmatched junction bases: 4. Germline V gene lookup returns CDR1 SEHNR and CDR2 FQNEAQ (reference sequence). The DNA of the CDR3 is TGTGCCAGCAGCTTAGGGGACAGGAGCACCTACGAGCAGTACTTC. Protein sequence: CASSLGDRSTYEQYF.

The chain recombines TRBV7-2 with TRBJ2-1; D remains ambiguous. Looked up from germline, CDR1 is SGHTA and CDR2 is FQGNSA. Between the trimmed V and J ends, which lost 5 bases and 4 bases, there was a span of 9 bases. The CDR3 extends over 13 amino acids. The CDR3 nucleotides are TGTGCCAGCAGCCCCCTGAGTTACAATGAGCAGTTCTTC. Encoded protein: CASSPLSYNEQFF.